Presented here are 22 T cell receptor beta chains from one specimen sequenced in a study of T cell repertoires and HLA-DP antigens. The table came from immunoSEQ multiplex PCR; TCRdb's copy has only in-frame clones and leaves some out. The sample contains 85,000 to 90,000 clones, approximately 86% of which appear only once. The antigens for these receptors are not known. The sequencing input was CD4+ T cells from PBMCs. Receptor source: a man aged 50-60 years in good health and CMV-seronegative.

The chain combines TRBV5-4 with TRBJ1-6, with D perhaps TRBD1 (5 bases). The CDR3 covers 15 residues. With 2 bases removed from V and 10 bases from J, the gap between germline ends came to 16 bases. Germline loops: CDR1 SGHNT, CDR2 YYREEE (reference sequence). CDR3 sequence reads: CASSFRAGSASPLHF. The CDR3 DNA reads as TGTGCCAGCAGCTTTAGGGCAGGGTCGGCATCACCCCTCCACTTT.

The chain couples TRBV7-8 to TRBJ2-7; D may be TRBD1 (6 bases). This CDR3 spans 17 amino acids. CDR1 SGHVS and CDR2 FQNEAQ come from the germline V gene. Trimming took off 0 bases at V and 6 bases at J, with 21 bases between the two ends. CDR3 coding DNA: TGTGCCAGCAGCTTAGCAGGGGGAATCCTACAACGTCGCGAGCAGTACTTC. Translating it yields CASSLAGGILQRREQYF.

There are a few counts of this clone. This chain links TRBV2 with TRBJ1-5; maybe TRBD1 (6 bases). Trimming took 2 bases from V and 6 from J, leaving 8 bases between them. The CDR3 covers 13 residues. The germline CDR1 and CDR2 sequences are SNHLY and FYNNEI. The CDR3 DNA is TGTGCCAGCAGTGAAAGGGGGGGTCAGCCCCAGCATTTT. It codes for CASSERGGQPQHF.

The chain recombines TRBV5-1 with TRBJ2-3, with 10 nucleotides matching TRBD2. V shed 0 bases, J shed 5 bases, and the junction held 6 bases outside the gene matches. Germline CDR1 SGHRS, CDR2 YFSETQ. The CDR3 has 16 residues. CDR3 coding DNA: TGCGCCAGCAGCTTGGGACTAGCGGGCTGGGAAGATACGCAGTATTTT. This translates into CASSLGLAGWEDTQYF. Full variable domain (rest looked up from reference TRBV5-1 and TRBJ2-3): KAGVTQTPRYLIKTRGQQVTLSCSPISGHRSVSWYQQTPGQGLQFLFEYFSETQRNKGNFPGRFSGRQFSNSRSEMNVSTLELGDSALYLCASSLGLAGWEDTQYFGPGTRLTVL.

This chain connects TRBV5-1 to TRBJ2-5; the D gene is possibly TRBD2 (5 bases). Germline V lookup: CDR1 SGHRS, CDR2 YFSETQ. Deletions cut 2 bases from V and 6 bases from J, with 8 bases between. The CDR3 spans 12 residues. In DNA form, the CDR3 reads TGCGCCAGCAGCTTTAGCGAGAAGACCCAGTACTTC. Protein sequence: CASSFSEKTQYF.

The sample holds a few counts of this clone. This chain uses TRBV4-1 with TRBJ2-1; TRBD1 might be the D (6 bases). This CDR3 comprises 17 residues. CDR1 MGHRA and CDR2 YSYEKL come from the germline V gene. Trimming left V 1 base short and J 5 bases short, with 18 bases between. CDR3 in amino acids: CASSQVVVRGYNNEQFF. DNA for the CDR3: TGCGCCAGCAGCCAAGTAGTGGTGAGGGGGTATAACAATGAGCAGTTCTTC.

The chain uses TRBV4-3 and TRBJ1-5; unclear D gene. The CDR3 length is 14 residues. V was cut by 0 bases and J by 5 bases, with 8 bases left in between. CDR1 and CDR2 (germline): LGHNA, YSLEER. The CDR3 spells CASSQDYKDQPQHF. The CDR3 DNA is TGCGCCAGCAGCCAAGATTATAAGGATCAGCCCCAGCATTTT.

The genes are TRBV28 and TRBJ2-7; D may be TRBD1 (6 bases). The CDR3 is made up of 13 amino acids. The germline V and J ends were trimmed by 3 bases and 5 bases, with 11 bases remaining between them. Germline CDR1 and CDR2: MDHEN and SYDVKM. The CDR3 spells CASSFGTINEQYF. The DNA of the CDR3 is TGTGCCAGCAGTTTCGGGACAATCAACGAGCAGTACTTC.

Comments on this clone: Given a much more abundant clone one base away, this may be a read error. Other nucleotide sequences from this sample produce the same CDR3. The chain combines TRBV2 with TRBJ1-6, with D maybe TRBD1 (5 bases). The CDR3 runs to 14 residues. Per germline, CDR1 SNHLY and CDR2 FYNNEI. This CDR3 is CASSERQGNSPLHF. As DNA, the CDR3 is TGTGCCAGCAGTGAAAGGCAGGGCAATTCACCCCTCCATTTT.

J is TRBJ1-2 and V is TRBV7-9, with D unresolved. The V end lost 2 bases, the J end lost 6 bases, and 7 bases lay between the germline ends. CDR3 size: 12 residues. Per the germline V gene, CDR1 is SEHNR and CDR2 is FQNEAQ (reference sequence). CDR3 DNA sequence: TGTGCCAGCAGCTTAATCGTCGATGGCTACACCTTC. It yields the protein CASSLIVDGYTF.

The J gene is TRBJ1-5, the V gene TRBV28; 7 bases agree with TRBD1. J gave up 0 bases and V 6 bases, and 8 bases lay outside the gene matches. The CDR3 runs to 16 residues. Germline V gene lookup returns CDR1 MDHEN and CDR2 SYDVKM. CDR3 in DNA: TGTGCCAGCAGCCAGAGACAGGGCAATAGCAATCAGCCCCAGCATTTT. It specifies CASSQRQGNSNQPQHF.

The V gene is TRBV7-2, the J gene TRBJ2-7; D not resolved. Germline loops: CDR1 SGHTA, CDR2 FQGNSA. With 1 base removed from V and 2 bases from J, the gap between germline ends came to 9 bases. CDR3 length equals 14 residues. CDR3 nucleotides: TGTGCCAGCAGCTTAGTATACGAAGCCTACGAGCAGTACTTC. Its protein product is CASSLVYEAYEQYF.

The chain couples TRBV5-1 to TRBJ2-5; D could derive from TRBD1 or TRBD2 (6 bases each). CDR1 SGHRS and CDR2 YFSETQ come from the germline V gene. Trimming removed 4 bases from V and 4 bases from J, with 14 bases in between. The CDR3 totals 14 residues. CDR3: CASSTLGGPETQYF. For the CDR3, the DNA is TGCGCCAGCAGCACACTCGGGGGCCCAGAGACCCAGTACTTC.

This clone was observed a handful of times. This rearrangement joins TRBV7-2 to TRBJ1-5, with 7 bases matching TRBD1. This CDR3 contains 15 residues. Germline loops: CDR1 SGHTA, CDR2 FQGNSA. Losses at the gene ends were 5 bases for V and 3 bases for J; bases not matched to a gene: 7. Here the CDR3 DNA reads TGTGCCAGCAGCCCACGACAGGGTCCCAATCAGCCCCAGCATTTT. Protein product: CASSPRQGPNQPQHF.

This chain uses TRBV29-1 with TRBJ2-2; D ambiguous. Germline CDR1 reads SQVTM; CDR2 reads ANQGSEA. The CDR3 sequence is 10 residues long. The germline V and J ends were trimmed by 7 bases and 7 bases, with 7 bases remaining between them. The CDR3 sequence: CSATDGELFF. In DNA form, the CDR3 reads TGCAGCGCCACAGACGGGGAGCTGTTTTTT.

Only a few counts were recorded for this clone. V and J are TRBV4-1 and TRBJ1-3; D might be TRBD1 (5 bases). Germline values: CDR1 MGHRA, CDR2 YSYEKL. The V and J ends lost 1 base and 4 bases respectively, with 11 bases between them. The CDR3 is made up of 15 amino acids. DNA of the CDR3: TGCGCCAGCAGCCAAGGGGGCGCGGGAGGAAACACCATATATTTT. This translates into CASSQGGAGGNTIYF.

The chain links TRBV4-1 to TRBJ2-1, with 11 bases that match TRBD1. CDR1 is MGHRA and CDR2 is YSYEKL in the germline V gene. The CDR3 consists of 14 residues. V trimming: 8 bases; J trimming: 7 bases; junction bases outside the gene matches: 7. CDR3 nucleotides: TGCGCCAGCCGCCGGGACAGGGGGAATAATGAGCAGTTCTTC. This codes for CASRRDRGNNEQFF.

This rearrangement joins TRBV5-4 to TRBJ2-3, with D unresolved. The length of the CDR3 is 13 residues. Trimming cost V 4 bases and J 1 base, with 7 bases left between them. Germline values: CDR1 SGHNT, CDR2 YYREEE (reference sequence). The CDR3 spells CASSGQRTDTQYF. Here the CDR3 DNA reads TGTGCCAGCAGCGGCCAGCGCACAGATACGCAGTATTTT.

The gene calls are TRBV2 and TRBJ2-5, with D hard to call. From germline, CDR1 is SNHLY and CDR2 FYNNEI. The CDR3 is 12 residues long. Trimming pared 8 bases from V and 6 bases from J, leaving 13 bases between. The CDR3 DNA sequence: TGTGCCAGCCGAGGAACAGAAAAGACCCAGTACTTC. Protein sequence: CASRGTEKTQYF. Full variable domain (missing parts from reference TRBV2 and TRBJ2-5): EPEVTQTPSHQVTQMGQEVILRCVPISNHLYFYWYRQILGQKVEFLVSFYNNEISEKSEIFDDQFSVERPDGSNFTLKIRSTKLEDSAMYFCASRGTEKTQYFGPGTRLLVL.

The CDR3 loop is CATSSSNEQYF. The CDR3 nucleotides are TGTGCCACCAGCTCCTCTAACGAGCAGTACTTC. The genes are TRBV15 and TRBJ2-7, with no clear D. Germline V lookup: CDR1 LNHNV, CDR2 YYDKDF (reference sequence). This CDR3 is 11 amino acids long. The V end was cut by 5 bases, the J end by 5 bases, with 7 bases between.

The CDR3 DNA reads TGTGCCAGCAGCCAAGGGACAGGGGTCGCTACAAGGAACACTGAAGCTTTCTTT. Amino acids: CASSQGTGVATRNTEAFF. The rearrangement links TRBV4-2 to TRBJ1-1; 9 bases line up with TRBD1. V gave up 1 base and J gave up 1 base; unmatched junction bases: 10. Per germline, CDR1 LGHNA and CDR2 YNFKEQ. CDR3 length: 18 residues.

V and J are TRBV5-6 and TRBJ1-2, with D uncertain. Looked up from germline, CDR1 is SGHDT and CDR2 is YYEEEE. The CDR3 length is 15 residues. V was clipped by 0 bases and J by 4 bases, with 13 bases between them. CDR3 sequence reads: CASSLAAGSGYGYTF. The CDR3 bases are TGTGCCAGCAGCTTGGCCGCGGGGTCGGGCTATGGCTACACCTTC.